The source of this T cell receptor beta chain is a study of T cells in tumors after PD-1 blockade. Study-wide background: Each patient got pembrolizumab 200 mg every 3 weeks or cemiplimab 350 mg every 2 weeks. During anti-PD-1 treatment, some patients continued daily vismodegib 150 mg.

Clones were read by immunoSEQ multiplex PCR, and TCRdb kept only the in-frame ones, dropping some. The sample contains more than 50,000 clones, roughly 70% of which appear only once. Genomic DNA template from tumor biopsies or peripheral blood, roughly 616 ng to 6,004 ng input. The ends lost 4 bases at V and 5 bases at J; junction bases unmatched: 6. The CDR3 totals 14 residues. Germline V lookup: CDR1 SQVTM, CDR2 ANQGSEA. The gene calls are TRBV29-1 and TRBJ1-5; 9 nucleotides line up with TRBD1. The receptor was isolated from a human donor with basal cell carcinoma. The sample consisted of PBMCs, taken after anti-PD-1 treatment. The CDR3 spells CSVASGTGHQPQHF. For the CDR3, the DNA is TGCAGCGTTGCTTCAGGGACAGGGCATCAGCCCCAGCATTTT.